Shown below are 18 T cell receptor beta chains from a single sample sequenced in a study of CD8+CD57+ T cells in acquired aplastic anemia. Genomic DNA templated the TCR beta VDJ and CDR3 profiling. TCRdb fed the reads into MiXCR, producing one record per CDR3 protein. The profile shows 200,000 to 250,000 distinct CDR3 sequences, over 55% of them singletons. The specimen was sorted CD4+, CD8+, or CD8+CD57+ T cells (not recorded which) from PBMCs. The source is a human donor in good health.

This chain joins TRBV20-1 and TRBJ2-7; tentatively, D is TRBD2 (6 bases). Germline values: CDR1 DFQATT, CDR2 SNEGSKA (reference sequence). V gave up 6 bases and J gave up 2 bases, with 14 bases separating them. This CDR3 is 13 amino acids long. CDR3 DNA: TGCAGTGCCGAGGCGGGGCCAGCCTACGAGCAGTACTTC. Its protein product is CSAEAGPAYEQYF.

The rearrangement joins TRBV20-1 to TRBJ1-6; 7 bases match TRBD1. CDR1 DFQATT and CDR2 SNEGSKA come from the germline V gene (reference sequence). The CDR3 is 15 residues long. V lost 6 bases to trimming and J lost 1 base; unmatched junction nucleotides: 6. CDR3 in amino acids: CSAPTGRSYNSPLHF. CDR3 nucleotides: TGCAGTGCCCCGACAGGGAGGTCCTATAATTCACCCCTCCACTTT.

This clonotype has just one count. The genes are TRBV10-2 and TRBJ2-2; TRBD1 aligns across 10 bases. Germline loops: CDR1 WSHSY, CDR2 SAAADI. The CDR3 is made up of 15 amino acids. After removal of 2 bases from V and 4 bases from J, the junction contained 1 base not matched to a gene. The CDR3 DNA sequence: TGCGCCAGCAGTGAGGGGACAGGGGTCACCGGGGAGCTGTTTTTT. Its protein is CASSEGTGVTGELFF.

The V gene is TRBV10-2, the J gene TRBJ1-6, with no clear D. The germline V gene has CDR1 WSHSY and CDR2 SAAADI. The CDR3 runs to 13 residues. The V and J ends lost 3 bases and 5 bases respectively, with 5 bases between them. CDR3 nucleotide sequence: TGCGCCAGCAGTGACAGAAATAATTCACCCCTCCACTTT. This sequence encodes CASSDRNNSPLHF.

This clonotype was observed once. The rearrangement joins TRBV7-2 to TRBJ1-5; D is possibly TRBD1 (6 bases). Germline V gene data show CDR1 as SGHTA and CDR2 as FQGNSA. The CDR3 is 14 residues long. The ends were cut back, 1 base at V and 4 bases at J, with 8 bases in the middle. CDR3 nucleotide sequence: TGTGCCAGCAGCTTAGGGGACACAAATCAGCCCCAGCATTTT. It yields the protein CASSLGDTNQPQHF.

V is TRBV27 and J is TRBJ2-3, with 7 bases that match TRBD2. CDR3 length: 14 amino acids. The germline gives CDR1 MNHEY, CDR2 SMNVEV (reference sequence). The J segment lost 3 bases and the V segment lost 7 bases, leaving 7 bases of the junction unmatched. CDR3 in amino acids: CASTSPGLTDTQYF. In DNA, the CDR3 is TGTGCCAGCACCTCTCCGGGACTAACAGATACGCAGTATTTT.

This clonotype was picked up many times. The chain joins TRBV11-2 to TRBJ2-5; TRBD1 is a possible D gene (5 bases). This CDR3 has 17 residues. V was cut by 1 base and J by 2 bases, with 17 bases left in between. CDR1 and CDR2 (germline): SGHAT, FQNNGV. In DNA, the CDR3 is TGTGCCAGCAGCTTAGGGCAGGGCTCCCTATTACAAGAGACCCAGTACTTC. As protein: CASSLGQGSLLQETQYF. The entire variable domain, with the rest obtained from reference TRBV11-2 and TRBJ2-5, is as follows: EAGVAQSPRYKIIEKRQSVAFWCNPISGHATLYWYQQILGQGPKLLIQFQNNGVVDDSQLPKDRFSAERLKGVDSTLKIQPAKLEDSAVYLCASSLGQGSLLQETQYFGPGTRLLVL.

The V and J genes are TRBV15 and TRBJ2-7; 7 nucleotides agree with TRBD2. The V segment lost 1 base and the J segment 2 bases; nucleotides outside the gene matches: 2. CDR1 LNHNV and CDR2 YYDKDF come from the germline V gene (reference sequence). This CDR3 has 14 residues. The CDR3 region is CATSRASGPYEQYF. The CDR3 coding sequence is TGTGCCACCAGCAGAGCTAGCGGTCCCTACGAGCAGTACTTC.

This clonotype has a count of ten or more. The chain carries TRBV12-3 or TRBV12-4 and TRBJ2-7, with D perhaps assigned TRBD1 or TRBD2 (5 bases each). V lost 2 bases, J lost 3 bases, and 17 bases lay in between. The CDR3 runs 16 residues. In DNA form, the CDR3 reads TGTGCCAGCAGTTTATTTTTGGGGACGGTCGACTACGAGCAGTACTTC. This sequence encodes CASSLFLGTVDYEQYF.

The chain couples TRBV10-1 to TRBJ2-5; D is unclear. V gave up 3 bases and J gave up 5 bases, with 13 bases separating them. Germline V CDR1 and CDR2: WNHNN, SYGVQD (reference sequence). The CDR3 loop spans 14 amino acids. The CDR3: CASSDLQLGETQYF. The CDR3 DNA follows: TGCGCCAGCAGTGACCTTCAGCTGGGTGAGACCCAGTACTTC.

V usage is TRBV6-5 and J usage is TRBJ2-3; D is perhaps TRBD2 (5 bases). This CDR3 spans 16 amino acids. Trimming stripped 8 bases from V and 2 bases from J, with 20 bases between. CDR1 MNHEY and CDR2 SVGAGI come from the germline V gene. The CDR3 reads CASLGLAGGSTDTQYF. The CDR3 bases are TGTGCCAGCCTCGGTCTGGCCGGAGGTTCCACAGATACGCAGTATTTT.

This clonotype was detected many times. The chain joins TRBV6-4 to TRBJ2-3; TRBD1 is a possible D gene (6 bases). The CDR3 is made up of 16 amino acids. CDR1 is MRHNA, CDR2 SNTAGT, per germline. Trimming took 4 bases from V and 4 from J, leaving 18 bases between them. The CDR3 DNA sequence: TGTGCCAGCAGTGTCTTGGCAGGGGAAGCAGCAGATACGCAGTATTTT. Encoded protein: CASSVLAGEAADTQYF.

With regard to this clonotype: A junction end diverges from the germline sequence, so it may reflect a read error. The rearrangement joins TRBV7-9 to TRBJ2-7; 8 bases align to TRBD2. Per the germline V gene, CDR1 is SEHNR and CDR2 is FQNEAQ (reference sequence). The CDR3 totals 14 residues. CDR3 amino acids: CASSPEAGDYERYF. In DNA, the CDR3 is TGTGCCAGCAGCCCTGAAGCGGGGGACTACGAGCGGTACTTC. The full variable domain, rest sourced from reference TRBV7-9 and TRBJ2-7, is DTGVSQNPRHKITKRGQNVTFRCDPISEHNRLYWYRQTLGQGPEFLTYFQNEAQLEKSRLLSDRFSAERPKGSFSTLEIQRTEQGDSAMYLCASSPEAGDYERYFGPGTRLTVT.

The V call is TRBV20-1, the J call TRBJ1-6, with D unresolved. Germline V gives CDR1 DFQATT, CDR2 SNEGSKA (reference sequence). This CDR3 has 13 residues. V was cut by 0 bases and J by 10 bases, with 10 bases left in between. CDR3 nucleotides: TGCAGTGCTAGAGAGTCGGGGTCATCACCCCTCCACTTT. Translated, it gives CSARESGSSPLHF.

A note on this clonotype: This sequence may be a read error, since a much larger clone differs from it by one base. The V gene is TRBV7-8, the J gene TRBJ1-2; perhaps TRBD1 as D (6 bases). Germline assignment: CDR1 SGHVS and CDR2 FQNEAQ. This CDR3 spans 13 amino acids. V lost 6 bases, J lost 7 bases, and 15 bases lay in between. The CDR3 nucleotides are TGTGCCAGCAGTCCGGACAGCAACGTTGGCTACACCTTC. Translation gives CASSPDSNVGYTF.

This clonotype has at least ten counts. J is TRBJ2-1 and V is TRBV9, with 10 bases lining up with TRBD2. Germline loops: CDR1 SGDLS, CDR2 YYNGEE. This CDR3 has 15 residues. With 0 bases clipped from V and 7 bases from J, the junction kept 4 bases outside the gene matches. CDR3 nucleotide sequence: TGTGCCAGCAGCGTAGTAATAGCGGGAGGAAATGAGCAGTTCTTC. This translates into CASSVVIAGGNEQFF.

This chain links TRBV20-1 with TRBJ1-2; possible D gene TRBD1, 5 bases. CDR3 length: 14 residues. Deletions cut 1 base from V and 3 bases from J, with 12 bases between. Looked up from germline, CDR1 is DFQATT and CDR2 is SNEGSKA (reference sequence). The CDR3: CSARGDLGDYGYTF. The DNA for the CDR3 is TGCAGTGCTAGAGGGGACTTAGGGGACTATGGCTACACCTTC.

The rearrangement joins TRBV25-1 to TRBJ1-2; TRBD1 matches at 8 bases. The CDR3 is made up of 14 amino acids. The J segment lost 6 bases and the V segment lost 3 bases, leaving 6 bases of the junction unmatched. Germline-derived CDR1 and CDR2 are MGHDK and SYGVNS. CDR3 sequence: CASSDVARGHGYTF. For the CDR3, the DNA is TGTGCCAGCAGTGACGTCGCCAGGGGGCATGGCTACACCTTC.